This record covers a single TCR beta chain. MiXCR, applied by TCRdb to the 5' RACE reads, yields one record per CDR3 protein. This sample has around 550,000 distinct CDR3 sequences, with 15% found just once. This sample stems from a study of identical twins. The same sample was also used in a study of yellow fever vaccine responses in identical twins.

Sequences were obtained from CD4+ T cells sorted from blood. The clonotype was recovered from a woman aged 18-35 years in good health.

CDR3 amino acids: CASSQDATDTNSPLHF. The DNA for the CDR3 is TGCGCCAGCAGCCAAGATGCGACGGATACTAATTCACCCCTCCACTTT. V usage is TRBV4-1 and J usage is TRBJ1-6; no reliable D call. CDR1 and CDR2 (germline): MGHRA, YSYEKL. This CDR3 region has 16 residues. The V gene lost 0 bases and the J gene lost 6 bases, with 12 bases spanning the gap.